The 28 T cell receptor beta chains below all came from one sample that was sequenced in a study of cytomegalovirus exposure and HLA in healthy donors. The study ran its PCR with 60 Vbeta and 13 Jbeta primers. Sequencing was performed with immunoSEQ multiplex PCR; in TCRdb, only in-frame clones are kept and a portion is missing. The sample lists about 150,000 clones, 75% to 80% occurring once. Sequencing was done on a sample of PBMCs. The source is a man between 25 and 39 years old in good health and CMV-seronegative.

The rearrangement uses TRBV27 and TRBJ1-2, with TRBD1 identical over 7 bases. V shed 5 bases and J 2 bases; nucleotides not matched to a gene: 5. The CDR3 has 14 amino acids. The V gene's germline CDR1 is MNHEY and CDR2 SMNVEV (reference sequence). This CDR3 is CASSPRDRNYGYTF. CDR3 sequence (DNA): TGTGCCAGCAGTCCGCGGGACAGAAACTATGGCTACACCTTC.

The V call is TRBV14, the J call TRBJ2-7; 7 nucleotides agree with TRBD1. V lost 2 bases and J lost 0; bases outside the gene matches: 4. The CDR3 spans 15 residues. Germline V CDR1 and CDR2: SGHDN, FVKESK. CDR3 in amino acids: CASSQQTGSSYEQYF. The CDR3 coding sequence is TGTGCCAGCAGCCAACAGACAGGGAGCTCCTACGAGCAGTACTTC. The full variable domain, rest sourced from reference TRBV14 and TRBJ2-7, is EAGVTQFPSHSVIEKGQTVTLRCDPISGHDNLYWYRRVMGKEIKFLLHFVKESKQDESGMPNNRFLAERTGGTYSTLKVQPAELEDSGVYFCASSQQTGSSYEQYFGPGTRLTVT.

This clone was found a few times. The chain recombines TRBV5-1 with TRBJ2-3; TRBD2 matches at 13 bases. V lost 4 bases, J lost 8 bases, and 19 bases stayed unmatched. The CDR3 covers 19 residues. Germline CDR1 reads SGHRS; CDR2 reads YFSETQ. In DNA, the CDR3 is TGCGCCAGCAGCCCGACCGGGACTAGCGGGATAATTGGACCAGGTACGCAGTATTTT. As protein: CASSPTGTSGIIGPGTQYF.

This chain connects TRBV6-6 to TRBJ2-1, with a possible D match to TRBD2 (5 bases). The V end lost 2 bases, the J end lost 9 bases, and 17 bases lay between the germline ends. This CDR3 has 15 residues. Germline V lookup: CDR1 MNHNY, CDR2 SVGAGI (reference sequence). This CDR3 reads CASSYLASTSSEQFF. CDR3 nucleotide sequence: TGTGCCAGCAGTTACCTAGCCTCAACTTCGAGTGAGCAGTTCTTC.

V gene TRBV7-8 combines with J gene TRBJ2-7; 8 bases match TRBD2. The CDR3 totals 16 residues. Germline V CDR1 and CDR2: SGHVS, FQNEAQ. The V segment lost 2 bases and the J segment 0 bases; nucleotides outside the gene matches: 6. The CDR3 sequence: CASSLLGSGDSYEQYF. CDR3 bases: TGTGCCAGCAGCTTACTAGGTAGCGGGGACTCCTACGAGCAGTACTTC.

The chain recombines TRBV19 with TRBJ2-5, with 12 bases aligning to TRBD1. J was trimmed by 5 bases and V by 8 bases; bases with no gene match: 9. Germline V gene sequence: CDR1 LNHDA, CDR2 SQIVND (reference sequence). The length of the CDR3 is 15 residues. CDR3 sequence: CASGSGTGGWETQYF. For the CDR3, the DNA is TGTGCCAGTGGGTCCGGGACAGGGGGCTGGGAGACCCAGTACTTC.

The J gene is TRBJ2-2, the V gene TRBV30; D remains ambiguous. The CDR3 totals 12 residues. The V and J ends lost 0 bases and 9 bases respectively, with 8 bases between them. Germline V gives CDR1 GTSNPN, CDR2 SVGIG (reference sequence). The CDR3 here is CAWSVQHRELFF. CDR3 DNA: TGTGCCTGGAGTGTACAACACCGGGAGCTGTTTTTT. The full variable domain, its missing parts supplied by reference TRBV30 and TRBJ2-2, is SQTIHQWPATLVQPVGSPLSLECTVEGTSNPNLYWYRQAAGRGLQLLFYSVGIGQISSEVPQNLSASRPQDRQFILSSKKLLLSDSGFYLCAWSVQHRELFFGEGSRLTVL.

The chain combines TRBV7-9 with TRBJ1-1, with D possibly being TRBD1 (6 bases). The CDR3 runs 16 residues. Germline CDR1 SEHNR, CDR2 FQNEAQ (reference sequence). Trimming removed 1 base from V and 5 bases from J, with 17 bases in between. CDR3 sequence reads: CASSLVSVGAGTEAFF. The DNA for the CDR3 is TGTGCCAGCAGCTTAGTGTCCGTGGGGGCCGGGACTGAAGCTTTCTTT.

This rearrangement joins TRBV4-2 to TRBJ1-4, with 10 bases that match TRBD1. Germline V lookup: CDR1 LGHNA, CDR2 YNFKEQ. The V gene end was trimmed by 1 base and the J gene end by 6 bases; junction bases not matched to a gene: 5. This CDR3 is built from 16 residues. CDR3 DNA: TGTGCCAGCAGCCAAGCTGGTGGGACAGGGGATGAAAAACTGTTTTTT. It specifies CASSQAGGTGDEKLFF.

The chain uses TRBV5-4 and TRBJ2-2; D remains ambiguous. Germline V gives CDR1 SGHNT, CDR2 YYREEE (reference sequence). The V end was cut by 6 bases, the J end by 1 base, with 7 bases between. The CDR3 has 13 amino acids. The CDR3 nucleotides are TGTGCCAGCAACTCAGGGAACACCGGGGAGCTGTTTTTT. It codes for CASNSGNTGELFF. The whole variable domain, filled in from reference TRBV5-4 and TRBJ2-2, reads ETGVTQSPTHLIKTRGQQVTLRCSSQSGHNTVSWYQQALGQGPQFIFQYYREEENGRGNFPPRFSGLQFPNYSSELNVNALELDDSALYLCASNSGNTGELFFGEGSRLTVL.

The chain has TRBV6-1 and TRBJ1-5; TRBD1 might be the D (5 bases). Germline V gene lookup returns CDR1 MNHNS and CDR2 SASEGT. The CDR3 is 16 amino acids. The V gene lost 2 bases and the J gene lost 2 bases, with 13 bases spanning the gap. The CDR3 DNA is TGTGCCAGCAGTGAATTTAGGGGTATGGGCAATCAGCCCCAGCATTTT. This encodes CASSEFRGMGNQPQHF.

The V call is TRBV6-5, the J call TRBJ2-7; 7 nucleotides line up with TRBD1. There are 14 residues in the CDR3. J was trimmed by 3 bases and V by 0 bases; bases with no gene match: 2. CDR1 and CDR2 (germline): MNHEY, SVGAGI. CDR3 sequence: CASSYSTGFYEQYF. For the CDR3, the DNA is TGTGCCAGCAGTTACTCGACAGGGTTCTACGAGCAGTACTTC.

This clone is a singleton in its sample. The chain uses TRBV5-1 and TRBJ2-3; 9 bases match TRBD2. Losses at the gene ends were 0 bases for V and 6 bases for J; bases not matched to a gene: 8. This CDR3 region has 16 residues. Germline V gene sequence: CDR1 SGHRS, CDR2 YFSETQ. This CDR3 is CASSLEPGLAVDTQYF. In DNA form, the CDR3 reads TGCGCCAGCAGCTTGGAGCCGGGACTAGCCGTGGATACGCAGTATTTT.

V gene TRBV9 combines with J gene TRBJ2-7; D possibly corresponds to TRBD1 (5 bases). The germline V gene has CDR1 SGDLS and CDR2 YYNGEE. Deletions cut 4 bases from V and 4 bases from J, with 18 bases between. CDR3 length: 15 amino acids. The CDR3 bases are TGTGCCAGCAGCCTACAACCGACAGCTACTTACGAGCAGTACTTC. This codes for CASSLQPTATYEQYF. Using reference TRBV9 and TRBJ2-7 for the parts outside the CDR3, the full variable domain is DSGVTQTPKHLITATGQRVTLRCSPRSGDLSVYWYQQSLDQGLQFLIQYYNGEERAKGNILERFSAQQFPDLHSELNLSSLELGDSALYFCASSLQPTATYEQYFGPGTRLTVT.

The rearrangement links TRBV9 to TRBJ2-1; 7 bases align to TRBD2. Looked up from germline, CDR1 is SGDLS and CDR2 is YYNGEE. With V trimmed by 3 bases and J by 2 bases, 5 bases remained unmatched. This CDR3 comprises 15 residues. CDR3 residues: CASSGRGDPYNEQFF. The DNA of the CDR3 is TGTGCCAGCAGCGGACGGGGGGATCCCTACAATGAGCAGTTCTTC.

A note on this clone: At one end the junction does not follow the germline gene, possibly because of a read error. This chain links TRBV7-6 with TRBJ2-7; the match to TRBD2 covers 7 bases. The CDR3 contains 14 residues. The germline CDR1 and CDR2 sequences are SGHVS and FNYEAQ. The chain's CDR3 is CAGSSGTNSYEQYF. CDR3 bases: TGTGCCGGCAGCTCTGGGACTAACTCCTACGAGCAGTACTTC.

In its sample, this clone was seen a few times. This chain joins TRBV4-2 and TRBJ2-1; 8 nucleotides agree with TRBD2. Germline V lookup: CDR1 LGHNA, CDR2 YNFKEQ. The CDR3 consists of 16 residues. V trimming: 5 bases; J trimming: 1 base; junction bases outside the gene matches: 7. The CDR3 sequence is CASSGVAGSSYNEQFF. DNA for the CDR3: TGTGCCAGCAGCGGAGTAGCGGGGTCGTCCTACAATGAGCAGTTCTTC.

V usage is TRBV7-9 and J usage is TRBJ2-7; D not certain. This CDR3 is built from 12 residues. Germline values: CDR1 SEHNR, CDR2 FQNEAQ (reference sequence). V lost 3 bases and J lost 5, with 8 bases in between. This CDR3 reads CASSFSVDEQYF. The CDR3 nucleotides read TGTGCCAGCAGCTTCTCGGTGGACGAGCAGTACTTC.

This clone was detected only a few times. This chain connects TRBV15 to TRBJ2-1; D remains unclear. CDR3 length: 14 residues. Germline CDR1 and CDR2: LNHNV and YYDKDF (reference sequence). Trimming cost V 0 bases and J 7 bases, with 10 bases left between them. Here the CDR3 reads CATSRDVSRNEQFF. Here the CDR3 DNA reads TGTGCCACCAGCAGAGATGTATCACGGAATGAGCAGTTCTTC. The full variable domain, rest sourced from reference TRBV15 and TRBJ2-1, is DAMVIQNPRYQVTQFGKPVTLSCSQTLNHNVMYWYQQKSSQAPKLLFHYYDKDFNNEADTPDNFQSRRPNTSFCFLDIRSPGLGDTAMYLCATSRDVSRNEQFFGPGTRLTVL.

The chain recombines TRBV10-2 with TRBJ2-1; 11 bases fit TRBD2. Germline V gives CDR1 WSHSY, CDR2 SAAADI. V dropped 4 bases and J dropped 9; count of bases not matched to a gene: 5. The CDR3 loop spans 14 amino acids. CDR3 amino acids: CASSGLAGGREQFF. The DNA of the CDR3 is TGCGCCAGCAGTGGGCTAGCGGGAGGTCGTGAGCAGTTCTTC.

This clone was observed a handful of times. This chain connects TRBV11-2 to TRBJ2-1; no firm D call. Germline-derived CDR1 and CDR2 are SGHAT and FQNNGV. The CDR3 is made up of 13 amino acids. V lost 1 base and J lost 4, with 5 bases in between. In nucleotides, the CDR3 is TGTGCCAGCAGCTTAGCAGTATACAATGAGCAGTTCTTC. Its protein product is CASSLAVYNEQFF. The full variable domain, completed using reference TRBV11-2 and TRBJ2-1, is EAGVAQSPRYKIIEKRQSVAFWCNPISGHATLYWYQQILGQGPKLLIQFQNNGVVDDSQLPKDRFSAERLKGVDSTLKIQPAKLEDSAVYLCASSLAVYNEQFFGPGTRLTVL.

The V and J genes are TRBV6-5 and TRBJ2-7; weak D call: TRBD2 (5 bases). Trimming pared 2 bases from V and 3 bases from J, leaving 11 bases between. There are 14 residues in the CDR3. Germline CDR1 is MNHEY and CDR2 is SVGAGI. The CDR3 bases are TGTGCCAGCAGTTACGGAGGACTGCACTACGAGCAGTACTTC. This gives the protein CASSYGGLHYEQYF.

The count of this clone is one. The rearrangement joins TRBV6-1 to TRBJ2-3, with 9 nucleotides matching TRBD1. The CDR3 sequence is 17 residues long. V lost 0 bases to trimming and J lost 4 bases; unmatched junction nucleotides: 8. Germline CDR1 is MNHNS and CDR2 is SASEGT. The CDR3 spells CASSEAGTGWSADTQYF. As DNA, the CDR3 is TGTGCCAGCAGTGAAGCCGGGACAGGGTGGTCCGCAGATACGCAGTATTTT.

The chain joins TRBV19 to TRBJ2-7; D gene uncertain. The CDR3 extends over 15 amino acids. Trimming pared 4 bases from V and 4 bases from J, leaving 17 bases between. Looked up from germline, CDR1 is LNHDA and CDR2 is SQIVND (reference sequence). This chain's CDR3 is CASSSGSGFWYEQYF. The CDR3 DNA is TGTGCCAGTAGTAGTGGGTCAGGCTTTTGGTACGAGCAGTACTTC.

This sequence joins TRBV2 and TRBJ1-5; TRBD1 matches 9 bases. The CDR3 spans 14 residues. Germline CDR1 reads SNHLY; CDR2 reads FYNNEI. Germline trimming cut 4 bases from V and 5 bases from J; bases unmatched to any gene: 3. DNA of the CDR3: TGTGCCAGCAGTGTTCGACAGGGGGATCAGCCCCAGCATTTT. It encodes CASSVRQGDQPQHF.

The genes are TRBV11-2 and TRBJ1-4, with TRBD1 matching 8 bases. Trimming removed 5 bases from V and 8 bases from J; junction bases left unmatched: 13. CDR1 SGHAT and CDR2 FQNNGV come from the germline V gene. The CDR3 is 16 residues long. Here the CDR3 reads CASSLIAGQGYEKLFF. The CDR3 bases are TGTGCCAGCAGCCTTATAGCCGGACAGGGTTACGAAAAACTGTTTTTT.

This sequence joins TRBV2 and TRBJ1-4, with D unresolved. Germline-derived CDR1 and CDR2 are SNHLY and FYNNEI. Between the trimmed V and J ends, which lost 7 bases and 8 bases, there was a span of 23 bases. The CDR3 has 16 amino acids. The CDR3 loop reads CASTYRVQAAGEKLFF. CDR3 in DNA: TGTGCCAGCACCTACCGGGTCCAGGCGGCGGGAGAAAAACTGTTTTTT.

The rearrangement uses TRBV7-6 and TRBJ2-3; 7 bases line up with TRBD2. CDR1 and CDR2 (germline): SGHVS, FNYEAQ. The CDR3 totals 13 residues. The V and J ends lost 1 base and 6 bases, in that order; junction bases with no gene match: 1. The CDR3 loop reads CASSLGEGDTQYF. The CDR3 bases are TGTGCCAGCAGCTTAGGGGAGGGGGATACGCAGTATTTT. Full variable domain (missing parts from reference TRBV7-6 and TRBJ2-3): GAGVSQSPRYKVTKRGQDVALRCDPISGHVSLYWYRQALGQGPEFLTYFNYEAQQDKSGLPNDRFSAERPEGSISTLTIQRTEQRDSAMYRCASSLGEGDTQYFGPGTRLTVL.